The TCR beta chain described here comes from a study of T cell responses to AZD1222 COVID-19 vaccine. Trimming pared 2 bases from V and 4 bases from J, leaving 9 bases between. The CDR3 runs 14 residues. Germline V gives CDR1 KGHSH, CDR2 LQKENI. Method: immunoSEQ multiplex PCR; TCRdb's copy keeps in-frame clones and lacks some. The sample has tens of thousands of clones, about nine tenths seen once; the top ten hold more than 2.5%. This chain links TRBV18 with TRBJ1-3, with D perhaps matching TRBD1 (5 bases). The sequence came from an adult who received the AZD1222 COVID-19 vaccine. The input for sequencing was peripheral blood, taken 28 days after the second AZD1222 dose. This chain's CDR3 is CASSPAGHGNTIYF. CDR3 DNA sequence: TGTGCCAGCTCACCAGCAGGGCACGGAAACACCATATATTTT.